The sequence of this TCR beta chain was determined in a study of cytomegalovirus exposure and HLA in healthy donors. Regarding the study as a whole: Another analysis was done later, and it associated approximately 17,000 TCR beta sequences with HLA alleles at 0.05 false discovery rate. The authors listed 164 TCR beta chains as cytomegalovirus-associated.

From germline, CDR1 is SGHNT and CDR2 YYREEE (reference sequence). This CDR3 contains 15 residues. Trimming stripped 4 bases from V and 2 bases from J, with 16 bases between. In the PCR, 60 Vbeta and 13 Jbeta primers were used. The protocol was immunoSEQ multiplex PCR, while the TCRdb copy is restricted to in-frame clones and leaves out a portion. Here the sample spans around 120,000 clones, approximately 15% being singletons. This clone was picked up a small number of times. Its antigen remains unidentified. The chain is built from TRBV5-4 and TRBJ2-7, with D possibly matching TRBD1 (9 bases). Sequenced material: PBMCs. This TCR came from a woman in her late teens or twenties in good health and CMV-seronegative. The CDR3 sequence: CASSRGGQGPYEQYF. The CDR3 coding sequence is TGTGCCAGCAGCCGGGGGGGACAGGGACCCTACGAGCAGTACTTC. The complete variable domain, with remaining parts taken from reference TRBV5-4 and TRBJ2-7, reads ETGVTQSPTHLIKTRGQQVTLRCSSQSGHNTVSWYQQALGQGPQFIFQYYREEENGRGNFPPRFSGLQFPNYSSELNVNALELDDSALYLCASSRGGQGPYEQYFGPGTRLTVT.